This record covers a single T cell receptor (beta chain). As yet, its antigen is unknown. The V gene lost 2 bases and the J gene lost 8 bases, with 13 bases spanning the gap. The CDR3 consists of 15 residues. CDR1 and CDR2 (germline): SGHTA, FQGNSA. This sample is drawn from a study of cytomegalovirus exposure and HLA in healthy donors. Produced via immunoSEQ multiplex PCR; TCRdb's table is partial and in-frame only. The sample has around 160,000 clones, more than 70% seen once. Findings of the study overall: The study labeled more than 150 TCR beta chains cytomegalovirus-associated. Among TCR sequences, most were rare, though some public TCRs appeared in many donors. Three chains linked to CMV were shown in vitro to be specific for CMV antigens.

Among the roughly 120 subjects of the validation cohort, separate from the roughly 700-subject first cohort, were the donors. The chain employs TRBV7-2 and TRBJ1-6, with D tentatively TRBD1 (6 bases). The receptor was derived from a man aged 25-45 years in good health and CMV-seropositive. Sequenced input: PBMCs. The CDR3 loop is CASSLYQGLDSPLHF. The CDR3 DNA follows: TGTGCCAGCAGCTTATATCAGGGGCTTGATTCACCCCTCCACTTT.